The 26 T cell receptor beta chains below come from one sample, sequenced in a study of blood T cells in healthy people across ages. The second PCR ran roughly 7 to 12 cycles with a sample-barcoded 5' primer and J-beta primers. One entry per CDR3 protein results from TCRdb running MiXCR on the 5' RACE reads. The table lists about 1.6 million distinct CDR3 sequences, about 31% of them singletons. The specimen sequenced was blood. The receptors shown here come from a woman in her twenties or thirties in good health.

V usage is TRBV7-8 and J usage is TRBJ2-7; tentatively, D is TRBD2 (5 bases). Germline lookup yields CDR1 SGHVS and CDR2 FQNEAQ. CDR3 length equals 15 residues. The V and J ends lost 5 bases and 2 bases respectively, with 16 bases between them. CDR3 residues: CASSRAGTAAYEQYF. The CDR3 DNA reads as TGTGCCAGCAGCCGGGCGGGTACAGCAGCCTACGAGCAGTACTTC.

The rearrangement uses TRBV6-6 and TRBJ1-1; maybe TRBD1 (5 bases). There are 17 residues in the CDR3. Germline CDR1 MNHNY, CDR2 SVGAGI (reference sequence). V shed 1 base and J shed 0 bases, with 15 bases lying between them. In DNA, the CDR3 is TGTGCCAGCAGTTACTTGGATCTTAGAGGGGTGAACACTGAAGCTTTCTTT. Its translation: CASSYLDLRGVNTEAFF.

This clonotype was detected only a few times. CDR3 loop: CASSQPGLAGGHTQYF. In DNA, the CDR3 is TGTGCCAGCAGTCAACCGGGACTAGCGGGAGGGCATACGCAGTATTTT. This rearrangement joins TRBV28 to TRBJ2-3, with TRBD2 matching over 16 bases. The CDR3 is 16 residues long. The V gene's germline CDR1 is MDHEN and CDR2 SYDVKM. The trim removed 5 bases at V and 7 bases at J, leaving 6 bases unmatched.

J is TRBJ2-5 and V is TRBV7-9; 7 nucleotides align to TRBD2. The CDR3 runs 16 residues. Germline V lookup: CDR1 SEHNR, CDR2 FQNEAQ (reference sequence). Losses at the gene ends were 5 bases for V and 1 base for J; bases not matched to a gene: 10. CDR3 sequence: CASSPLVAGLQETQYF. CDR3 nucleotide sequence: TGTGCCAGCAGCCCCTTGGTAGCGGGCCTCCAAGAGACCCAGTACTTC.

In this sample, this clonotype turned up a few times. V gene TRBV28 combines with J gene TRBJ2-7; no definite D call. Germline V CDR1 and CDR2: MDHEN, SYDVKM. CDR3 length equals 12 residues. The germline V and J ends were trimmed by 6 bases and 0 bases, with 6 bases remaining between them. The CDR3 region is CASRTASYEQYF. CDR3 bases: TGTGCCAGCAGAACCGCCTCCTACGAGCAGTACTTC.

The chain combines TRBV21-1 with TRBJ2-7; the DNA was not used to check the table's D call, TRBD1. TRBV21-1 is reported as a pseudogene. CDR3 size: 19 residues. The CDR3 spells CASSKRREGRGAKSYEQYF. The CDR3 bases are TGTGCCAGCAGCAAAAGGCGGGAAGGACGGGGGGCGAAATCCTACGAGCAGTACTTC.

This clonotype showed up just a few times. Given a much more abundant clone one base away, this may be a read error. In DNA, the CDR3 is TGCAGCGTTGAAGAAGGGGAAGGCTACACCTTC. It translates to CSVEEGEGYTF. This chain joins TRBV29-1 and TRBJ1-2; D is possibly TRBD1 (5 bases). The germline CDR1 and CDR2 sequences are SQVTM and ANQGSEA. The length of the CDR3 is 11 residues. Trimming removed 0 bases from V and 8 bases from J, with 7 bases in between.

V usage is TRBV6-1 and J usage is TRBJ2-5, with D perhaps TRBD2 (6 bases). V gave up 7 bases and J gave up 4 bases, with 16 bases separating them. CDR1 and CDR2 (germline): MNHNS, SASEGT. This CDR3 region has 14 residues. CDR3 loop: CASTLDVGGETQYF. CDR3 DNA: TGTGCCAGCACCCTAGATGTGGGAGGAGAGACCCAGTACTTC.

This clonotype was picked up a small number of times. The genes are TRBV5-1 and TRBJ1-1; D is undetermined. From germline, CDR1 is SGHRS and CDR2 YFSETQ. V lost 4 bases and J lost 4, with 14 bases in between. The CDR3 has 14 residues. The CDR3 reads CASSGVGSLTEAFF. CDR3 DNA sequence: TGCGCCAGCAGCGGGGTGGGGAGCCTCACTGAAGCTTTCTTT.

The sample holds a few counts of this clonotype. The CDR3 loop is CAISVTGANTEAFF. The CDR3 bases are TGTGCCATCAGCGTGACAGGGGCGAACACTGAAGCTTTCTTT. The V and J genes are TRBV10-3 and TRBJ1-1; 8 nucleotides agree with TRBD1. This CDR3 comprises 14 residues. From germline, CDR1 is ENHRY and CDR2 SYGVKD. The trim removed 6 bases at V and 1 base at J, leaving 4 bases unmatched.

This clonotype occurred a few times. This rearrangement joins TRBV7-8 to TRBJ2-3, with D perhaps TRBD1 (7 bases). V was pared by 6 bases and J by 4 bases, with 20 bases between. Germline-derived CDR1 and CDR2 are SGHVS and FQNEAQ. The CDR3 totals 16 residues. CDR3 nucleotides: TGTGCCAGCAGTTCCAGGGGGGCAGGGTCGGCAGATACGCAGTATTTT. It codes for CASSSRGAGSADTQYF. The full variable domain, with the rest looked up from reference TRBV7-8 and TRBJ2-3, is GAGVSQSPRYKVAKRGQDVALRCDPISGHVSLFWYQQALGQGPEFLTYFQNEAQLDKSGLPSDRFFAERPEGSVSTLKIQRTQQEDSAVYLCASSSRGAGSADTQYFGPGTRLTVL.

This chain connects TRBV5-1 to TRBJ1-2; D might be TRBD1 (6 bases). Trimming shortened V by 4 bases and J by 6 bases, and 22 bases separated the two germline ends. The CDR3 has 16 amino acids. Germline V gene lookup returns CDR1 SGHRS and CDR2 YFSETQ. CDR3 coding DNA: TGCGCCAGCAGCGGCCGGGACACTGGACGCGCTCATGGCTACACCTTC. As protein: CASSGRDTGRAHGYTF. The variable domain in full, completed from reference TRBV5-1 and TRBJ1-2, reads KAGVTQTPRYLIKTRGQQVTLSCSPISGHRSVSWYQQTPGQGLQFLFEYFSETQRNKGNFPGRFSGRQFSNSRSEMNVSTLELGDSALYLCASSGRDTGRAHGYTFGSGTRLTVV.

V gene TRBV28 combines with J gene TRBJ2-4; no clear D gene. Germline loops: CDR1 MDHEN, CDR2 SYDVKM. V was trimmed by 4 bases and J by 7 bases, leaving 14 bases between them. This CDR3 is 14 amino acids long. The CDR3 coding sequence is TGTGCCAGCAGTTCAAGGGCCCACTGGAACATTCAGTACTTC. It specifies CASSSRAHWNIQYF.

This chain links TRBV3-1 with TRBJ1-1, with unresolved D. V was trimmed by 4 bases and J by 1 base, leaving 19 bases between them. Looked up from germline, CDR1 is LGHDT and CDR2 is YNNKEL (reference sequence). This CDR3 is 17 amino acids long. The CDR3 DNA sequence: TGTGCCAGCAGCCTCAACCCGCTCCAAATGGCGAACACTGAAGCTTTCTTT. It specifies CASSLNPLQMANTEAFF.

The chain employs TRBV12-3 or TRBV12-4 and TRBJ1-4, with TRBD1 matching 9 bases. The junction had 6 bases not matched to a gene; V was cut back by 7 bases and J by 6 bases. The CDR3 loop spans 14 amino acids. The CDR3 DNA is TGTGCCAGCACCAGAGACAGGGGGGATGAAAAACTGTTTTTT. Amino acid sequence: CASTRDRGDEKLFF.

CDR3 sequence reads: CASSPKGIQNTEAFF. The CDR3 region has the DNA TGTGCCAGCAGCCCGAAGGGTATACAGAACACTGAAGCTTTCTTT. This rearrangement joins TRBV7-2 to TRBJ1-1; D not resolved. V was shortened by 5 bases and J by 1 base, with 14 bases between the two germline ends. From germline, CDR1 is SGHTA and CDR2 FQGNSA. The CDR3 is 15 amino acids.

This clonotype was found a few times. The gene calls are TRBV4-1 and TRBJ2-7; a weak D match, TRBD1 (6 bases). Trimming took 1 base from V and 1 from J, leaving 17 bases between them. Germline lookup yields CDR1 MGHRA and CDR2 YSYEKL. There are 17 residues in the CDR3. The CDR3 is CASSQVPGQAISYEQYF. DNA for the CDR3: TGCGCCAGCAGCCAAGTTCCGGGACAAGCTATTTCCTACGAGCAGTACTTC.

The rearrangement uses TRBV2 and TRBJ2-5, with D maybe TRBD1 (5 bases). Trimming removed 5 bases at V and 5 bases at J, with 18 bases between. The CDR3 sequence is 15 residues long. CDR1 and CDR2 (germline): SNHLY, FYNNEI. CDR3 residues: CASSQSPRVGETQYF. The CDR3 DNA reads as TGTGCCAGCAGTCAATCCCCCAGGGTTGGGGAGACCCAGTACTTC.

The table lists this clonotype with a few counts. The chain joins TRBV5-6 to TRBJ2-5; D is perhaps TRBD2 (6 bases). Germline assignment: CDR1 SGHDT and CDR2 YYEEEE. Trimming removed 6 bases at V and 5 bases at J, with 14 bases between. The CDR3 runs 13 residues. DNA for the CDR3: TGTGCCAGCACCGGGACTGGCTACGAGACCCAGTACTTC. Translation: CASTGTGYETQYF. Supplemented by reference TRBV5-6 and TRBJ2-5, the full variable domain reads DAGVTQSPTHLIKTRGQQVTLRCSPKSGHDTVSWYQQALGQGPQFIFQYYEEEERQRGNFPDRFSGHQFPNYSSELNVNALLLGDSALYLCASTGTGYETQYFGPGTRLLVL.

This clonotype has more than one count but fewer than ten. Here the CDR3 DNA reads TGCGCCAGCAGCTTGGCCAGGGGAACCTCCTACAATGAGCAGTTCTTC. Its translation: CASSLARGTSYNEQFF. This chain links TRBV5-1 with TRBJ2-1; D perhaps matches TRBD1 (6 bases). CDR1 SGHRS and CDR2 YFSETQ come from the germline V gene. The V end lost 0 bases, the J end lost 0 bases, and 10 bases lay between the germline ends. The CDR3 runs 16 residues.

Concerning this clonotype itself: As the CDR3 is not closed by the conserved phenylalanine or tryptophan, this likely results from a read error. The rearrangement joins TRBV3-1 to TRBJ1-6; D is undetermined. This CDR3 is 15 amino acids long. Trimming cost V 0 bases and J 13 bases, with 16 bases left between them. Germline V CDR1 and CDR2: LGHDT, YNNKEL (reference sequence). CDR3: CASSQEGSSLVPLHS. CDR3 coding DNA: TGTGCCAGCAGCCAAGAAGGGTCCAGTTTGGTGCCCCTCCACTCT.

The chain employs TRBV27 and TRBJ1-2; 7 bases align to TRBD1. The CDR3 is made up of 16 amino acids. With V trimmed by 0 bases and J by 1 base, 5 bases remained unmatched. CDR1 is MNHEY and CDR2 is SMNVEV in the germline V gene (reference sequence). CDR3 sequence reads: CASSLSAGQINYGYTF. CDR3 DNA: TGTGCCAGCAGTTTATCGGCGGGACAGATTAACTATGGCTACACCTTC.

On this clonotype: A read error is possible here, since a much larger clone lies one base away. The CDR3 sequence is CASSPPEIDYNEQFF. In nucleotides, the CDR3 is TGTGCCAGTAGCCCCCCTGAGATAGACTACAATGAGCAGTTCTTC. This chain connects TRBV19 to TRBJ2-1; the D is unclear. V was clipped by 6 bases and J by 3 bases, with 15 bases between them. In germline, CDR1 is LNHDA, CDR2 SQIVND (reference sequence). The CDR3 covers 15 residues.

The chain is built from TRBV27 and TRBJ1-2; perhaps TRBD1 as D (5 bases). V was cut by 5 bases and J by 8 bases, with 18 bases left in between. Germline V gives CDR1 MNHEY, CDR2 SMNVEV (reference sequence). This CDR3 is 14 amino acids long. For the CDR3, the DNA is TGTGCCAGCAGTCCAGAGCAGGGTTGCCGGGGCTACACCTTC. Protein: CASSPEQGCRGYTF.

In its sample, this clonotype was seen a few times. The J gene is TRBJ2-5, the V gene TRBV6-2 or TRBV6-3; TRBD2 agrees at 10 bases. Germline CDR1 reads MNHEY; CDR2 reads SVGEGT. With V trimmed by 4 bases and J by 3 bases, 5 bases remained unmatched. The CDR3 consists of 15 residues. This CDR3 reads CASSSSGGLKETQYF. CDR3 DNA: TGTGCCAGCAGTTCTAGCGGGGGCCTCAAAGAGACCCAGTACTTC.

V gene TRBV12-3 or TRBV12-4 combines with J gene TRBJ2-7; D assignment may be TRBD1 or TRBD2 (5 bases each). Judging by the DNA end, TRBJ2-5 fits better; the J call may be wrong. The CDR3 is 17 amino acids. This CDR3 reads CASSFLEGREYQETQYF. Here the CDR3 DNA reads TGTGCCAGCAGCTTTCTCGAGGGCAGGGAGTACCAAGAGACCCAGTACTTC.